The source of this T cell receptor beta chain is a study of long-term antiretroviral therapy in people with HIV. On this clone: Its target is unknown.

This CDR3 region has 13 residues. CDR1 is SQVTM, CDR2 ANQGSEA, per germline. V was trimmed by 5 bases and J by 2 bases, leaving 12 bases between them. Study-level points and caveats: Clonotypes expanded prior to ART showed repertoire dominance at all sampled time points.

The libraries were made with immunoSEQ v3.0 at survey level. Using immunoSEQ multiplex PCR, the repertoire was profiled, and TCRdb retains in-frame clones only, with some absent. This repertoire shows 15,000 to 20,000 clones, around nine tenths found once; its top ten account for approximately 8.7%. Specimen: unsorted PBMCs, collected 0.3 years after starting antiretroviral therapy. This sequence originates from a man aged 55 to 70 with HIV. V usage is TRBV29-1 and J usage is TRBJ2-5; perhaps TRBD2 as D (6 bases). The CDR3 coding sequence is TGCAGCGTTACAAGTAGCGGACAAGAGACCCAGTACTTC. Protein: CSVTSSGQETQYF.